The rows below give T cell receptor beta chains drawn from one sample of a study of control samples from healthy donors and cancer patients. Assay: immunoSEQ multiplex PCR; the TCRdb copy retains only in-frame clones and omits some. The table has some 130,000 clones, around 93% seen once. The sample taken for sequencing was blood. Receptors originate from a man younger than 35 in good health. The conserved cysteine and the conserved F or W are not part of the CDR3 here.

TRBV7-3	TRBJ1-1	ASSLQGRGNTEAF
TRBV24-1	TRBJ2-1	ATSDSAGTAYNEQF
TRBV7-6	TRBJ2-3	ASSRSGSTDTQY
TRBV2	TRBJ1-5	ASSPNSNQPQH
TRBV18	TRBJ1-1	ASSPRTGEAF
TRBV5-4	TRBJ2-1	ASSLQAYNEQF
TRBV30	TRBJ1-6	AWSVPRAGNSPLH
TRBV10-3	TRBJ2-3	AISESPVPANTDTQY
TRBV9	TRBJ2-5	ASSPTTSWTGAVETQY
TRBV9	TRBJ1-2	ASSVGWGPGPYGYT
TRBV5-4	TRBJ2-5	ASSLVGGAETQY
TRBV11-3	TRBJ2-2	ASSLVGTGELF
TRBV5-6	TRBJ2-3	ASSLPGHGTDTQY
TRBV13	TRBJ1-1	ASSPFGGITEAF
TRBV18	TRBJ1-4	ASSPRQTATNEKLF
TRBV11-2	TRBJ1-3	ASSLDYRGPYTIY
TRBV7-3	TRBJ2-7	ASSLGTGLEQY